The sample holds a few counts of the clone carrying this T cell receptor (beta chain). No antigen is known for it. This entry is derived from a study of T-cell reconstitution after alpha-beta-depleted transplantation in children. During its preparation, the TCRbeta library received unique molecular identifiers. Each CDR3 protein is one row after TCRdb ran MiXCR on the PCR reads. Altogether fewer than 500,000 distinct CDR3 sequences are present, around two fifths being singletons, with the ten largest covering roughly 27%. There are 14 residues in the CDR3. The V segment lost 7 bases and the J segment 2 bases; nucleotides outside the gene matches: 6. The germline gives CDR1 MNHNS, CDR2 SASEGT. General study findings and limits: Reportedly, only several hundred clones from non-depleted graft cells drove alpha-beta T-cell counts at about two months. There were some patients whose high TCRbeta diversity at day 60 came from surviving recipient T cells and thymic progenitors. The authors attributed T-cell counts and diversity one year after transplant mostly to newly produced T cells.

The origin of this receptor is a girl aged 2-10 years with aplastic anemia, due to receive a stem cell transplant. The rearrangement links TRBV6-1 to TRBJ2-3; 7 bases match TRBD1. The starting material was PBMCs, obtained before TCRalphabeta/CD19-depleted stem cell transplant. The CDR3 nucleotides read TGTGCCAGCAAACGGACAGGCCACACAGATACGCAGTATTTT. This codes for CASKRTGHTDTQYF.